Sequencing of this T cell receptor beta chain was carried out in a study of cytomegalovirus exposure and HLA in healthy donors. CDR1 is MGHRA, CDR2 YSYEKL, per germline. This CDR3 has 13 amino acids. The germline V and J ends were trimmed by 0 bases and 5 bases, with 6 bases remaining between them. The data were produced by immunoSEQ multiplex PCR, yet TCRdb's version contains in-frame clones alone and is incomplete. The repertoire holds about 280,000 clones, roughly 90% seen once, with 0.92% in the top ten. What was sequenced was PBMCs. This receptor was taken from a woman aged 18-29 years in good health and CMV-seronegative. The rearrangement links TRBV4-1 to TRBJ2-3; D is unresolved. DNA for the CDR3: TGCGCCAGCAGCCAAGATAGAAAAGATACGCAGTATTTT. It is translated as CASSQDRKDTQYF.